Below are 10 T cell receptor beta chains sequenced from a single sample in a study of control samples from healthy donors and cancer patients. The protocol was immunoSEQ multiplex PCR, while the TCRdb copy is restricted to in-frame clones and leaves out a portion. This sample has just over 150,000 clones, with 80% to 90% found just once. Sequencing input: blood. These receptors originate from a man aged 25 to 40 in good health.

The chain joins TRBV6-1 to TRBJ1-5; D is unclear. The CDR3 consists of 13 residues. The V and J ends lost 1 base and 15 bases respectively, with 16 bases between them. Germline assignment: CDR1 MNHNS and CDR2 SASEGT. CDR3 sequence: CASSEELGGRMHF. Here the CDR3 DNA reads TGTGCCAGCAGTGAAGAACTGGGCGGCCGAATGCATTTT.

This chain connects TRBV5-1 to TRBJ2-2; no firm D call. Germline CDR1 is SGHRS and CDR2 is YFSETQ. CDR3 length: 15 residues. The ends were cut back, 3 bases at V and 0 bases at J, with 9 bases in the middle. The CDR3: CASSSGHANTGELFF. DNA for the CDR3: TGCGCCAGCAGCTCTGGCCACGCGAACACCGGGGAGCTGTTTTTT. The variable domain in full, completed from reference TRBV5-1 and TRBJ2-2, reads KAGVTQTPRYLIKTRGQQVTLSCSPISGHRSVSWYQQTPGQGLQFLFEYFSETQRNKGNFPGRFSGRQFSNSRSEMNVSTLELGDSALYLCASSSGHANTGELFFGEGSRLTVL.

The chain carries TRBV25-1 and TRBJ1-5, with a tentative D call TRBD1 (6 bases). V was cut by 7 bases and J by 2 bases, with 12 bases left in between. The germline gives CDR1 MGHDK, CDR2 SYGVNS. The CDR3 contains 14 residues. CDR3 sequence: CASNGGSGNQPQHF. CDR3 bases: TGTGCCAGCAATGGGGGCAGTGGCAATCAGCCCCAGCATTTT.

The V gene is TRBV24-1, the J gene TRBJ2-7; 8 bases line up with TRBD1. V shed 10 bases, J shed 6 bases, and the junction held 7 bases outside the gene matches. CDR1 and CDR2 from the germline V gene are KGHDR and SFDVKD. The CDR3 loop spans 12 amino acids. The CDR3 DNA sequence: TGTGCCACTGGACAGGGAAGAGGCGAGCAGTACTTC. Translating gives CATGQGRGEQYF.

The table lists this clone with a few counts. The chain joins TRBV27 to TRBJ1-5; D unresolved. Germline CDR1 reads MNHEY; CDR2 reads SMNVEV (reference sequence). CDR3 length equals 14 residues. Trimming stripped 3 bases from V and 2 bases from J, with 8 bases between. The CDR3 reads CASSLVGGNQPQHF. Written as DNA, the CDR3 is TGTGCCAGCAGTTTGGTCGGTGGCAATCAGCCCCAGCATTTT.

The V call is TRBV6-5, the J call TRBJ1-6, with 7 bases aligning to TRBD1. The CDR3 sequence is 14 residues long. Germline trimming cut 5 bases from V and 8 bases from J; bases unmatched to any gene: 6. Germline V CDR1 and CDR2: MNHEY, SVGAGI. CDR3 DNA sequence: TGTGCCAGCAGTAACCGGGACAGCTATTCACCCCTCCACTTT. Translation gives CASSNRDSYSPLHF.

V is TRBV7-8 and J is TRBJ2-2; maybe TRBD1 (6 bases). This CDR3 has 17 residues. Trimming pared 2 bases from V and 6 bases from J, leaving 19 bases between. Germline values: CDR1 SGHVS, CDR2 FQNEAQ. CDR3 nucleotides: TGTGCCAGCAGCTTAATGGGGGCCCCTCGTAAGTCCGGGGAGCTGTTTTTT. It is translated as CASSLMGAPRKSGELFF. The variable domain in full, with the rest retrieved from reference TRBV7-8 and TRBJ2-2, is GAGVSQSPRYKVAKRGQDVALRCDPISGHVSLFWYQQALGQGPEFLTYFQNEAQLDKSGLPSDRFFAERPEGSVSTLKIQRTQQEDSAVYLCASSLMGAPRKSGELFFGEGSRLTVL.

The CDR3 is CASRIDPGGYTF. The CDR3, as DNA: TGTGCCAGCAGGATCGATCCGGGTGGCTACACCTTC. This chain links TRBV2 with TRBJ1-2; D is ambiguous. Germline CDR1 is SNHLY and CDR2 is FYNNEI. V dropped 6 bases and J dropped 7 bases, with 12 bases sitting between them. The CDR3 length is 12 residues.

This chain links TRBV7-3 with TRBJ2-5, with D possibly called TRBD1 or TRBD2 (5 bases each). The CDR3 loop spans 13 amino acids. V gave up 4 bases and J gave up 5 bases, with 11 bases separating them. CDR1 is SGHTA, CDR2 FQGTGA, per germline. CDR3 residues: CASSSVEGETQYF. CDR3 DNA sequence: TGTGCCAGCAGCTCGGTTGAGGGGGAGACCCAGTACTTC.

This clone was seen only a few times. The chain's CDR3 is CASSFRGQPQHF. The CDR3, as DNA: TGTGCCAGCAGCTTCAGGGGTCAGCCCCAGCATTTT. The chain has TRBV5-6 and TRBJ1-5; TRBD1 is a possible D gene (6 bases). The CDR3 runs to 12 residues. V was trimmed by 2 bases and J by 6 bases, leaving 6 bases between them. Germline V gene sequence: CDR1 SGHDT, CDR2 YYEEEE.